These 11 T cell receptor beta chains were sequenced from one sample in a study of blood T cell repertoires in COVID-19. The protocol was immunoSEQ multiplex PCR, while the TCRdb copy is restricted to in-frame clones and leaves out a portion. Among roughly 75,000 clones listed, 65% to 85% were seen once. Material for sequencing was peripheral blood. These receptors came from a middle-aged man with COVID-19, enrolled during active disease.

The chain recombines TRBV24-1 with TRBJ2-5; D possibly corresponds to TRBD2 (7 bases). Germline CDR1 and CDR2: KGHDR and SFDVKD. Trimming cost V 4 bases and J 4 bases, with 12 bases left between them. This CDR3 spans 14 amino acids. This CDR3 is CATSDPGEGETQYF. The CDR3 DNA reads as TGTGCCACCAGTGACCCAGGGGAGGGAGAGACCCAGTACTTC.

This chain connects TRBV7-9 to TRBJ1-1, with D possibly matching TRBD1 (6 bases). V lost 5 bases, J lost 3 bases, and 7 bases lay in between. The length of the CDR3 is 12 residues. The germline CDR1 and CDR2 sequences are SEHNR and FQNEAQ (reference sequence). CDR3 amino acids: CASSPGDTEAFF. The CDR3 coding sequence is TGTGCCAGCAGCCCAGGGGACACTGAAGCTTTCTTT.

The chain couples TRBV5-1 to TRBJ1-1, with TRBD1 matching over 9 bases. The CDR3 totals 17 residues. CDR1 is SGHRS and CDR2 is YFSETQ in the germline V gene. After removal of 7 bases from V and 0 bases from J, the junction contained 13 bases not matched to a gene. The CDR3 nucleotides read TGCGCCAGCTCCAACCGGGGACAGGGAGGTGTGAACACTGAAGCTTTCTTT. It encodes CASSNRGQGGVNTEAFF. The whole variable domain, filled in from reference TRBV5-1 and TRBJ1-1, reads KAGVTQTPRYLIKTRGQQVTLSCSPISGHRSVSWYQQTPGQGLQFLFEYFSETQRNKGNFPGRFSGRQFSNSRSEMNVSTLELGDSALYLCASSNRGQGGVNTEAFFGQGTRLTVV.

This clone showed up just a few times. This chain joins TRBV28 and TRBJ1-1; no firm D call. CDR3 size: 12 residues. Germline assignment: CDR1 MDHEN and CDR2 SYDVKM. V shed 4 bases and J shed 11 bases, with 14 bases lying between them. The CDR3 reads CASSSTTIKAFF. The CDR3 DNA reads TGTGCCAGCAGTTCTACTACTATTAAGGCTTTCTTT.

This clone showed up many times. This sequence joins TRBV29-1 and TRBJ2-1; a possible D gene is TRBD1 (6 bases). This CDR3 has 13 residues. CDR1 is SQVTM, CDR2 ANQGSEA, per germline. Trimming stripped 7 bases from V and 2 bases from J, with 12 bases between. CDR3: CSGGRGTYNEQFF. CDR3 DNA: TGCAGCGGCGGCAGGGGCACCTACAATGAGCAGTTCTTC.

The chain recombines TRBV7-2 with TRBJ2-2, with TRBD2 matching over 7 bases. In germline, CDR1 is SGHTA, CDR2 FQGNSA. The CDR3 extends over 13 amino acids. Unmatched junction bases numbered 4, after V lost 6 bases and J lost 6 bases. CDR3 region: CASRLTSAGELFF. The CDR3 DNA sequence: TGTGCCAGCAGACTCACTAGCGCCGGGGAGCTGTTTTTT.

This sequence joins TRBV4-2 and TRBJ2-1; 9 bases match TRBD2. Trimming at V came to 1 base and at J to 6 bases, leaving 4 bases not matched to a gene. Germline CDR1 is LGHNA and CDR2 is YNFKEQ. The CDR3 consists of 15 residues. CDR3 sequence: CASSQGGRASNEQFF. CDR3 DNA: TGTGCCAGCAGCCAAGGCGGGAGGGCAAGCAATGAGCAGTTCTTC.

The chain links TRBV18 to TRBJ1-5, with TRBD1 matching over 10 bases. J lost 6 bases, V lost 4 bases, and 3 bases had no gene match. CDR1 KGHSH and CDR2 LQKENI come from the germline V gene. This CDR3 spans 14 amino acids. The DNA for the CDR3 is TGTGCCAGCTCACGGGACAGGGGTGCTCAGCCCCAGCATTTT. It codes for CASSRDRGAQPQHF.

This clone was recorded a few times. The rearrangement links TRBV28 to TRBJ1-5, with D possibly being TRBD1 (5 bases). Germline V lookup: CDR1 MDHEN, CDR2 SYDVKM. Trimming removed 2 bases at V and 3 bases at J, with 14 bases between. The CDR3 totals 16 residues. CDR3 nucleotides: TGTGCCAGCAGTTTACTCGATAGGGGTTCCAATCAGCCCCAGCATTTT. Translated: CASSLLDRGSNQPQHF.

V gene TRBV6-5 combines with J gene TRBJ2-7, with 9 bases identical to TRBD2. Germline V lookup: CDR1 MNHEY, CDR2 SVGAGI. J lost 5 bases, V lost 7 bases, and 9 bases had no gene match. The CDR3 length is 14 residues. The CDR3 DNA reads TGTGCCAGCACCGGTAGCGGGAGTCCCCACGAGCAGTACTTC. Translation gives CASTGSGSPHEQYF.

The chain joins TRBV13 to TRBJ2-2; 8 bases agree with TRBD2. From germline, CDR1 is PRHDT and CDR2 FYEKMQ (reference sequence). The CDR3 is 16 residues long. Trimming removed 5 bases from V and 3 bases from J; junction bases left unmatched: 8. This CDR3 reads CASSPSAGEYTGELFF. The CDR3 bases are TGTGCCAGCAGCCCTTCAGCGGGAGAGTACACCGGGGAGCTGTTTTTT.